What follows describes a single T cell receptor beta chain. The antigen remains unidentified. The entry originates in a study of shared clonotypes between healthy human individuals. Study-level results: The study found lower generation probabilities in non-shared clonotypes than in those shared by all four donors. Naive subsets usually exceeded memory subsets in estimated richness.

Every subset's genomic DNA went evenly onto several immunoSEQ plates. Profiling relied on immunoSEQ multiplex PCR, and the TCRdb table lists in-frame clones only, not all of them. The sample records hundreds of thousands of clones, 55% to 75% being singletons. The split of CD4+ cells yielded CD45RA+ naive and CD45RA-negative memory subsets. Sequencing was performed on memory CD4+ T cells sorted from blood. The subset denotes: CD45RA-negative fraction. This TCR derives from a young woman in good health.

The CDR3 bases are TGTGCCAGTAGTATTATGGCTAGCGGGAGGAATGGGGATACGCAGTATTTT. This gives the protein CASSIMASGRNGDTQYF. The chain links TRBV19 to TRBJ2-3; the match to TRBD2 covers 11 bases. CDR3 length: 17 residues. V lost 3 bases and J lost 6; bases outside the gene matches: 11. CDR1 is LNHDA and CDR2 is SQIVND in the germline V gene (reference sequence).